This T cell receptor (beta chain) emerged from a study of blood T cell repertoires in COVID-19. Across the study: Acute and convalescent COVID-19 specimens originated in the United States, Italy and Spain. T cells, B-cell-depleted T cells, or PBMCs provided the cDNA or gDNA that served as material.

Trimming removed 11 bases at V and 5 bases at J, with 21 bases between. The germline V gene has CDR1 ENHRY and CDR2 SYGVKD. The CDR3 is 14 residues long. In the source study's methods: Amplified reference gene primers provided the basis for estimating nucleated cell counts. The table came from immunoSEQ multiplex PCR; TCRdb's copy has only in-frame clones and leaves some out. The V and J calls and the clone size are those of that table, but D and trimming were determined from the DNA. The data contain around 170,000 clones, roughly four fifths of them singletons. Input material: peripheral blood. The chain links TRBV10-3 to TRBJ1-1; D is ambiguous. The receptor comes from a man aged 65 to 79 who had recovered from COVID-19. The CDR3 DNA reads TGTGCCGGTGATTTCCGGGAGTTGAGGACTGAAGCTTTCTTT. It yields the protein CAGDFRELRTEAFF.